Listed here are 27 T cell receptor beta chains from one sample, sequenced in a study of T-cell reconstitution after alpha-beta-depleted transplantation in children. Unique molecular identifiers were used to barcode this TCRbeta library. Via MiXCR, TCRdb re-called the PCR reads, giving one row per CDR3 protein. The data contain over 150,000 distinct CDR3 sequences, about 6.4% of them singletons. The source material was PBMCs from the stem cell graft donor, sampled from the stem cell graft. The receptors derive from a human donor who donated a stem cell graft to a child with Wiskott-Aldrich syndrome.

This clonotype was seen a few times. The genes are TRBV20-1 and TRBJ1-6, with a possible D match to TRBD1 (6 bases). Germline V gene lookup returns CDR1 DFQATT and CDR2 SNEGSKA (reference sequence). The CDR3 is made up of 15 amino acids. The V gene lost 4 bases and the J gene lost 11 bases, with 21 bases spanning the gap. The DNA of the CDR3 is TGCAGTGCTACCCTAGAGCCGACAGGTACCCCACCCCTCCACTTT. As protein: CSATLEPTGTPPLHF.

This clonotype was recorded many times. This chain connects TRBV27 to TRBJ1-5; no reliable D call. Trimming took 6 bases from V and 2 from J, leaving 14 bases between them. The CDR3 has 15 residues. Germline CDR1 is MNHEY and CDR2 is SMNVEV (reference sequence). The CDR3 region has the DNA TGTGCCAGCAGCGAAGGGCTGAGGGGCAATCAGCCCCAGCATTTT. Encoded protein: CASSEGLRGNQPQHF.

This clonotype came up many times. V is TRBV29-1 and J is TRBJ2-1; TRBD2 aligns across 9 bases. Losses at the gene ends were 4 bases for V and 4 bases for J; bases not matched to a gene: 8. This CDR3 has 15 residues. Germline values: CDR1 SQVTM, CDR2 ANQGSEA. CDR3 amino acids: CSVVSGTSSYNEQFF. As DNA, the CDR3 is TGCAGCGTTGTTTCCGGGACTAGCAGTTACAATGAGCAGTTCTTC.

This clonotype was seen ten or more times. The rearrangement uses TRBV6-2 or TRBV6-3 and TRBJ2-6, with TRBD2 as a possible D gene (7 bases). With 1 base removed from V and 0 bases from J, the gap between germline ends came to 19 bases. In germline, CDR1 is MNHEY, CDR2 SVGEGT. This CDR3 is built from 20 residues. The CDR3 sequence: CASSYFGGRSYTSGANVLTF. CDR3 nucleotides: TGTGCCAGCAGTTACTTCGGGGGGCGCTCCTATACCTCTGGGGCCAACGTCCTGACTTTC.

This clonotype was detected ten times or more. The chain recombines TRBV6-5 with TRBJ2-1; the D gene is possibly TRBD1 (6 bases). V lost 8 bases, J lost 2 bases, and 13 bases lay in between. This CDR3 has 14 residues. Per the germline V gene, CDR1 is MNHEY and CDR2 is SVGAGI. In DNA form, the CDR3 reads TGTGCCAGCGCCACCGGGACAACCTACAATGAGCAGTTCTTC. It specifies CASATGTTYNEQFF.

This clonotype was counted many times. This sequence joins TRBV7-8 and TRBJ1-1, with D uncertain. This CDR3 spans 15 amino acids. V was cut by 3 bases and J by 0 bases, with 11 bases left in between. Germline CDR1 reads SGHVS; CDR2 reads FQNEAQ. CDR3 sequence reads: CASSFSTGVNTEAFF. CDR3 coding DNA: TGTGCCAGCAGCTTCTCGACCGGGGTGAACACTGAAGCTTTCTTT.

Only a few counts were recorded for this clonotype. The chain has TRBV18 and TRBJ2-3, with TRBD2 identical over 8 bases. This CDR3 is 15 amino acids long. Germline trimming cut 2 bases from V and 2 bases from J; bases unmatched to any gene: 3. Germline V gene lookup returns CDR1 KGHSH and CDR2 LQKENI. CDR3 sequence (DNA): TGTGCCAGCTCACCAACTAGCGGCCACACAGATACGCAGTATTTT. The encoded protein is CASSPTSGHTDTQYF. The full variable domain, completed using reference TRBV18 and TRBJ2-3, is NAGVMQNPRHLVRRRGQEARLRCSPMKGHSHVYWYRQLPEEGLKFMVYLQKENIIDESGMPKERFSAEFPKEGPSILRIQQVVRGDSAAYFCASSPTSGHTDTQYFGPGTRLTVL.

This clonotype has ten or more counts. This chain links TRBV29-1 with TRBJ2-7; D unresolved. The CDR3 loop spans 12 amino acids. The V gene lost 6 bases and the J gene lost 2 bases, with 11 bases spanning the gap. Germline assignment: CDR1 SQVTM and CDR2 ANQGSEA. CDR3 sequence: CSVLHPTYEQYF. The CDR3 DNA is TGCAGCGTCCTACACCCCACCTACGAGCAGTACTTC.

In this sample, this clonotype turned up many times. The chain has TRBV5-1 and TRBJ2-5, with D perhaps being TRBD1 or TRBD2 (5 bases each). Germline V gene sequence: CDR1 SGHRS, CDR2 YFSETQ. The CDR3 loop spans 15 amino acids. Trimming stripped 3 bases from V and 5 bases from J, with 17 bases between. The CDR3 sequence: CASSSAGTKGETQYF. CDR3 DNA sequence: TGCGCCAGCAGCTCAGCCGGGACGAAAGGGGAGACCCAGTACTTC. Full variable domain (missing parts from reference TRBV5-1 and TRBJ2-5): KAGVTQTPRYLIKTRGQQVTLSCSPISGHRSVSWYQQTPGQGLQFLFEYFSETQRNKGNFPGRFSGRQFSNSRSEMNVSTLELGDSALYLCASSSAGTKGETQYFGPGTRLLVL.

This clonotype was detected many times. The chain couples TRBV29-1 to TRBJ2-7, with D perhaps TRBD2 (6 bases). V was pared by 5 bases and J by 2 bases, with 13 bases between. The germline gives CDR1 SQVTM, CDR2 ANQGSEA. The CDR3 consists of 13 residues. The CDR3 sequence: CSVWVSGPYEQYF. Here the CDR3 DNA reads TGCAGCGTTTGGGTTAGCGGACCCTACGAGCAGTACTTC.

The CDR3: CASGSYSGAYNEQFF. In DNA, the CDR3 is TGTGCCAGCGGTTCATATAGCGGTGCATACAATGAGCAGTTCTTC. V usage is TRBV11-2 and J usage is TRBJ2-1; weak D call: TRBD2 (6 bases). The V end was cut by 8 bases, the J end by 4 bases, with 18 bases between. The germline gives CDR1 SGHAT, CDR2 FQNNGV. CDR3 length: 15 residues.

This clonotype was observed at least ten times. The V call is TRBV7-2, the J call TRBJ2-5, with D uncertain. Germline CDR1 reads SGHTA; CDR2 reads FQGNSA. CDR3 length: 14 amino acids. Trimming removed 2 bases at V and 1 base at J, with 8 bases between. The CDR3 coding sequence is TGTGCCAGCAGCTTATCAGGATCCCAAGAGACCCAGTACTTC. This codes for CASSLSGSQETQYF. Full variable domain (outside the CDR3, taken from reference TRBV7-2 and TRBJ2-5): GAGVSQSPSNKVTEKGKDVELRCDPISGHTALYWYRQSLGQGLEFLIYFQGNSAPDKSGLPSDRFSAERTGGSVSTLTIQRTQQEDSAVYLCASSLSGSQETQYFGPGTRLLVL.

This clonotype occurred many times. This chain joins TRBV4-1 and TRBJ2-7, with 10 bases fitting TRBD1. The CDR3 extends over 15 amino acids. V lost 1 base and J lost 2; bases outside the gene matches: 2. The V gene's germline CDR1 is MGHRA and CDR2 YSYEKL. CDR3 protein: CASSQGTGGTYEQYF. Here the CDR3 DNA reads TGCGCCAGCAGCCAAGGGACAGGGGGTACCTACGAGCAGTACTTC.

The table lists this clonotype with many counts. The CDR3, as DNA: TGCAGTGCCCTGGACCCTAACTCTTACGAGCAGTACTTC. Its translation: CSALDPNSYEQYF. The chain links TRBV20-1 to TRBJ2-7; D unresolved. The germline V gene has CDR1 DFQATT and CDR2 SNEGSKA (reference sequence). CDR3 length equals 13 residues. V was pared by 6 bases and J by 4 bases, with 16 bases between.

This clonotype was observed at least ten times. The V and J genes are TRBV5-1 and TRBJ1-1; D unresolved. The CDR3 extends over 14 amino acids. Germline-derived CDR1 and CDR2 are SGHRS and YFSETQ. Trimming pared 3 bases from V and 0 bases from J, leaving 9 bases between. CDR3 DNA: TGCGCCAGCAGCTCGGACGGCTTGAACACTGAAGCTTTCTTT. Its protein product is CASSSDGLNTEAFF.

This clonotype was counted a few times. The V call is TRBV5-5, the J call TRBJ2-1; a possible D gene is TRBD2 (5 bases). Trimming took off 9 bases at V and 3 bases at J, with 25 bases between the two ends. From germline, CDR1 is SGHKS and CDR2 YYEKEE (reference sequence). This CDR3 is 17 amino acids long. The CDR3 sequence: CAISPGPAGENYNEQFF. In nucleotides, the CDR3 is TGTGCCATCAGTCCAGGCCCGGCTGGGGAGAACTACAATGAGCAGTTCTTC. The entire variable domain, with the rest obtained from reference TRBV5-5 and TRBJ2-1, is as follows: DAGVTQSPTHLIKTRGQQVTLRCSPISGHKSVSWYQQVLGQGPQFIFQYYEKEERGRGNFPDRFSARQFPNYSSELNVNALLLGDSALYLCAISPGPAGENYNEQFFGPGTRLTVL.

This clonotype was recorded a few times. This chain connects TRBV5-1 to TRBJ2-4, with 12 bases that match TRBD2. Germline lookup yields CDR1 SGHRS and CDR2 YFSETQ. The CDR3 extends over 18 amino acids. V shed 3 bases and J 0 bases; nucleotides not matched to a gene: 7. The CDR3 protein is CASSSRTSGNLAKNIQYF. In nucleotides, the CDR3 is TGCGCCAGCAGCTCGAGGACTAGCGGGAACTTAGCCAAAAACATTCAGTACTTC.

CDR3 protein: CASSLGRAESGYTF. In DNA, the CDR3 is TGTGCCAGCAGCTTGGGCAGGGCGGAGAGTGGCTACACCTTC. The rearrangement links TRBV7-2 to TRBJ1-2; possible D gene TRBD1, 5 bases. Per the germline V gene, CDR1 is SGHTA and CDR2 is FQGNSA. The CDR3 spans 14 residues. Deletions cut 3 bases from V and 7 bases from J, with 15 bases between.

The V and J genes are TRBV19 and TRBJ2-1; perhaps TRBD1 as D (6 bases). Germline V gene lookup returns CDR1 LNHDA and CDR2 SQIVND (reference sequence). The germline V and J ends were trimmed by 4 bases and 7 bases, with 11 bases remaining between them. The CDR3 is 13 residues long. The chain's CDR3 is CASSTGTTNEQFF. The CDR3 DNA is TGTGCCAGTAGTACTGGGACAACGAATGAGCAGTTCTTC. The whole variable domain, remainder taken from reference TRBV19 and TRBJ2-1, is DGGITQSPKYLFRKEGQNVTLSCEQNLNHDAMYWYRQDPGQGLRLIYYSQIVNDFQKGDIAEGYSVSREKKESFPLTVTSAQKNPTAFYLCASSTGTTNEQFFGPGTRLTVL.

This clonotype was recorded many times. Possible read error: a much larger clone is one base away. The rearrangement links TRBV10-1 to TRBJ2-5; the D call may be TRBD1 or TRBD2 (5 bases each). The CDR3 length is 13 residues. Per the germline V gene, CDR1 is WNHNN and CDR2 is SYGVQD (reference sequence). In nucleotides, the CDR3 is TGCGCCACGGCGAGGGGTAATGGGGAGATCCAGTACTTC. Its protein product is CATARGNGEIQYF.

In its sample, this clonotype was seen many times. The genes are TRBV28 and TRBJ1-1; D might be TRBD1 (5 bases). With 6 bases removed from V and 4 bases from J, the gap between germline ends came to 12 bases. The CDR3 loop spans 13 amino acids. Germline values: CDR1 MDHEN, CDR2 SYDVKM. CDR3: CASRPNQGTEAFF. CDR3 nucleotide sequence: TGTGCCAGCAGACCAAACCAGGGCACTGAAGCTTTCTTT. The full variable domain, rest sourced from reference TRBV28 and TRBJ1-1, is DVKVTQSSRYLVKRTGEKVFLECVQDMDHENMFWYRQDPGLGLRLIYFSYDVKMKEKGDIPEGYSVSREKKERFSLILESASTNQTSMYLCASRPNQGTEAFFGQGTRLTVV.

In this sample, this clonotype turned up many times. The chain links TRBV24-1 to TRBJ2-5; weak D call: TRBD1 (5 bases). CDR3 size: 15 residues. The V and J ends lost 4 bases and 4 bases respectively, with 15 bases between them. CDR1 and CDR2 (germline): KGHDR, SFDVKD. CDR3 region: CATSEFGQGGETQYF. The CDR3 bases are TGTGCCACCAGTGAGTTTGGCCAGGGTGGAGAGACCCAGTACTTC.

This clonotype was observed at least ten times. The chain links TRBV25-1 to TRBJ1-2, with D unresolved. Trimming cost V 3 bases and J 0 bases, with 5 bases left between them. This CDR3 spans 13 amino acids. Germline loops: CDR1 MGHDK, CDR2 SYGVNS. The CDR3, as DNA: TGTGCCAGCAGTGAGGTTTCTAACTATGGCTACACCTTC. Residues: CASSEVSNYGYTF.

This clonotype appeared a few times. The chain couples TRBV5-1 to TRBJ2-7; D is unresolved. Deletions cut 4 bases from V and 0 bases from J, with 14 bases between. The CDR3 sequence is 15 residues long. In germline, CDR1 is SGHRS, CDR2 YFSETQ. The CDR3: CASSDWAQSSYEQYF. DNA for the CDR3: TGCGCCAGCAGCGATTGGGCCCAAAGCTCCTACGAGCAGTACTTC.

In this sample, this clonotype turned up many times. Here the CDR3 DNA reads TGTGCCAGCAGTCTATCCGGGGGACTGACCAAAAACATTCAGTACTTC. Translation gives CASSLSGGLTKNIQYF. The chain has TRBV12-3 or TRBV12-4 and TRBJ2-4; TRBD2 is a possible D gene (6 bases). The CDR3 length is 16 residues. Deletions cut 5 bases from V and 2 bases from J, with 16 bases between.

This clonotype was recorded a few times. The chain uses TRBV20-1 and TRBJ2-7; 7 nucleotides line up with TRBD2. The CDR3 is made up of 16 amino acids. From germline, CDR1 is DFQATT and CDR2 SNEGSKA (reference sequence). After removal of 5 bases from V and 5 bases from J, the junction contained 18 bases not matched to a gene. The CDR3 spells CSAVQVTGGTSNEQYF. The CDR3 nucleotides are TGCAGTGCTGTTCAAGTGACGGGAGGAACGTCTAACGAGCAGTACTTC.

This clonotype was seen at least ten times. The rearrangement uses TRBV6-1 and TRBJ1-1, with D uncertain. The CDR3 covers 14 residues. Trimming took 6 bases from V and 0 from J, leaving 11 bases between them. In germline, CDR1 is MNHNS, CDR2 SASEGT. The CDR3 sequence is CASRPGPLNTEAFF. The CDR3 nucleotides are TGTGCCAGCAGGCCAGGTCCCCTGAACACTGAAGCTTTCTTT.